These 17 T cell receptor beta chains came from one sample sequenced in a study of glioma-infiltrating T cells. Amplification of TCR alpha and beta CDR3 regions from RNA used iRepertoire nested multiplex PCR. A single record per CDR3 protein comes from TCRdb applying MiXCR to the multiplex PCR reads. The sample has fewer than 200,000 distinct CDR3 sequences, more than 35% seen once. The sequenced sample consisted of glioma tissue, nonneoplastic brain tissue, or PBMCs (not recorded which). Source of these receptors: a human donor with low-grade glioma or glioblastoma, undergoing nonglioma brain surgery, or in good health (not recorded which).

There are many counts of this clonotype. This chain links TRBV19 with TRBJ2-1; D call uncertain. Germline CDR1 reads LNHDA; CDR2 reads SQIVND (reference sequence). Trimming stripped 5 bases from V and 7 bases from J, with 6 bases between. CDR3 length: 11 amino acids. The CDR3 nucleotides read TGTGCCAGTAGTGTTCGGAATGAGCAGTTCTTC. Translated: CASSVRNEQFF.

As concerns this clonotype: The junction departs from germline at one end; a sequencing error may be responsible. V gene TRBV12-3 or TRBV12-4 combines with J gene TRBJ2-1; 12 bases are shared with TRBD2. The CDR3 extends over 14 amino acids. This CDR3 is CASNASGRAYEQLF. The CDR3 bases are TGTGCCAGCAACGCTAGCGGGAGGGCCTATGAGCAGCTCTTC.

As to this clonotype: This sequence may be a read error, since a much larger clone differs from it by one base. The chain uses TRBV19 and TRBJ2-1; D is unclear. This CDR3 spans 13 amino acids. Per the germline V gene, CDR1 is LNHDA and CDR2 is SQIVND (reference sequence). In DNA form, the CDR3 reads TGTGCCAGTAGTCTCCACCAAAACAATGAGCTGTTCTTC. Translating it yields CASSLHQNNELFF.

This clonotype was observed a single time. This sequence may be a read error, since a much larger clone differs from it by one base. The chain carries TRBV7-3 and TRBJ2-1; D might be TRBD1 or TRBD2, each matching 5 bases. Germline assignment: CDR1 SGHTA and CDR2 FQGTGA. CDR3 size: 12 residues. The ends were cut back, 9 bases at V and 4 bases at J, with 10 bases in the middle. The CDR3 is CARGDGYNEQFF. CDR3 bases: TGTGCCAGAGGGGACGGATACAATGAGCAGTTCTTC.

V gene TRBV12-3 or TRBV12-4 combines with J gene TRBJ2-7, with D perhaps being TRBD1 or TRBD2 (5 bases each). CDR3 size: 13 residues. Trimming pared 7 bases from V and 6 bases from J, leaving 16 bases between. The CDR3 sequence: CASIFLGGVEQYF. The CDR3 DNA reads TGTGCCAGCATTTTTCTTGGGGGAGTCGAGCAGTACTTC.

This clonotype has at least ten counts. V gene TRBV6-2 or TRBV6-3 combines with J gene TRBJ2-7, with D unresolved. Germline assignment: CDR1 MNHEY and CDR2 SVGEGT. The CDR3 length is 14 residues. V lost 2 bases and J lost 0, with 8 bases in between. CDR3 protein: CASSYGFSSYEQYF. The CDR3 bases are TGTGCCAGCAGTTACGGGTTCAGCTCCTACGAGCAGTACTTC.

This clonotype came up many times. The chain carries TRBV12-3 or TRBV12-4 and TRBJ2-3; D not resolved. The CDR3 loop spans 12 amino acids. Trimming cost V 1 base and J 9 bases, with 8 bases left between them. The CDR3 here is CASSLVGATQYF. DNA for the CDR3: TGTGCCAGCAGTTTAGTTGGAGCAACGCAGTATTTT.

The J gene is TRBJ2-5, the V gene TRBV30; D unresolved. Germline CDR1 GTSNPN, CDR2 SVGIG (reference sequence). The V end lost 0 bases, the J end lost 2 bases, and 10 bases lay between the germline ends. The CDR3 has 14 residues. The CDR3 nucleotides read TGTGCCTGGAGTGTACAATCCGTTCAAGAGACCCAGTACTTC. Its protein product is CAWSVQSVQETQYF.

Remarks on this clonotype: Since the CDR3 does not end with the conserved phenylalanine or tryptophan, this likely comes from a read error. The DNA is left out, because the CDR3 cannot be placed on it with certainty; the CDR3 is given as TCRdb lists it. The chain uses TRBV7-2 and TRBJ1-3. The CDR3 has 16 residues if both end residues are counted. Germline CDR1 and CDR2: SGHTA and FQGNSA. The CDR3 region is CASSLSSSGSGNTRYY.

This clonotype was counted at least ten times. This chain joins TRBV2 and TRBJ1-1; D uncertain. Trimming took off 5 bases at V and 6 bases at J, with 16 bases between the two ends. Germline loops: CDR1 SNHLY, CDR2 FYNNEI. This CDR3 comprises 14 residues. CDR3 nucleotides: TGTGCCAGCAGTAGGGTTAGACTCGACCCTGAAGCTTTCTTT. Protein sequence: CASSRVRLDPEAFF.

In its sample, this clonotype was seen many times. The chain joins TRBV27 to TRBJ2-5; no clear D. The CDR3 covers 14 residues. Deletions cut 2 bases from V and 4 bases from J, with 11 bases between. Germline CDR1 reads MNHEY; CDR2 reads SMNVEV (reference sequence). The CDR3 region is CASSLRTGRETQYF. In nucleotides, the CDR3 is TGTGCCAGCAGTTTAAGGACCGGTCGAGAGACCCAGTACTTC.

This clonotype was detected ten times or more. This chain links TRBV24-1 with TRBJ2-5, with unresolved D. The CDR3 covers 13 residues. Germline CDR1 reads KGHDR; CDR2 reads SFDVKD. V dropped 4 bases and J dropped 6 bases, with 11 bases sitting between them. CDR3 sequence: CATSEPAMKTQYF. DNA of the CDR3: TGTGCCACCAGTGAACCGGCTATGAAGACCCAGTACTTC.

This chain uses TRBV5-4 with TRBJ2-5; D not resolved. The CDR3 contains 13 residues. The V end was cut by 5 bases, the J end by 1 base, with 9 bases between. Germline V gene sequence: CDR1 SGHNT, CDR2 YYREEE (reference sequence). CDR3 loop: CASRSEPQETQYF. CDR3 sequence (DNA): TGTGCCAGCAGGAGCGAGCCCCAAGAGACCCAGTACTTC.

The chain recombines TRBV3-1 with TRBJ2-1, with D unclear. The V end was cut by 5 bases, the J end by 0 bases, with 5 bases between. The V gene's germline CDR1 is LGHDT and CDR2 YNNKEL (reference sequence). The length of the CDR3 is 13 residues. CDR3 bases: TGTGCCAGCAGCAGTTACTCCTACAATGAGCAGTTCTTC. The encoded protein is CASSSYSYNEQFF.

The sample holds many counts of this clonotype. The chain links TRBV28 to TRBJ2-7, with 7 bases aligning to TRBD2. The CDR3 covers 13 residues. The V gene's germline CDR1 is MDHEN and CDR2 SYDVKM. The trim removed 10 bases at V and 2 bases at J, leaving 8 bases unmatched. CDR3 sequence: CATLLSGAYEQYF. The CDR3 nucleotides read TGTGCCACCTTGCTGAGCGGGGCCTACGAGCAGTACTTC.

The rearrangement links TRBV10-3 to TRBJ2-7; D is unresolved. The CDR3 is made up of 15 amino acids. The ends were cut back, 7 bases at V and 0 bases at J, with 16 bases in the middle. Germline V gene sequence: CDR1 ENHRY, CDR2 SYGVKD. CDR3 bases: TGTGCCATCAACCCGAACGGCCTCAGCTCCTACGAGCAGTACTTC. Translated, it gives CAINPNGLSSYEQYF.

There are many counts of this clonotype. V usage is TRBV25-1 and J usage is TRBJ2-1, with 8 bases fitting TRBD1. The germline gives CDR1 MGHDK, CDR2 SYGVNS. This CDR3 region has 15 residues. J gave up 1 base and V 4 bases, and 3 bases lay outside the gene matches. CDR3: CASSADRVSYNEQFF. CDR3 bases: TGTGCCAGCAGTGCGGACAGGGTTTCCTACAATGAGCAGTTCTTC.